This passage covers 27 T cell receptor beta chains from one sample sequenced in a study of blood T cells in healthy people across ages. A second PCR of roughly 7 to 11 cycles used a sample-barcoded 5' primer and a J-beta primer mix. TCRdb redid the calling of the 5' RACE reads with MiXCR, one entry per CDR3 protein. The table lists about 730,000 distinct CDR3 sequences, more than 40% of them singletons. What was sequenced was blood. These receptors were collected from a woman aged 60-70 years in good health.

The chain is built from TRBV7-9 and TRBJ2-5, with 11 bases aligning to TRBD1. Matching the DNA end better, TRBJ2-7 makes the J call doubtful. The germline CDR1 and CDR2 sequences are SEHNR and FQNEAQ (reference sequence). There are 14 residues in the CDR3. CDR3 nucleotides: TGTGCCAGCAGCTTAGGGACAGGGGGCCACGAGCAGTACTTC. Protein product: CASSLGTGGHEQYF.

This clonotype showed up many times. The rearrangement joins TRBV20-1 to TRBJ2-1, with TRBD1 matching over 7 bases. CDR3 length: 17 residues. Unmatched junction bases numbered 8, after V lost 0 bases and J lost 0 bases. From germline, CDR1 is DFQATT and CDR2 SNEGSKA (reference sequence). CDR3 coding DNA: TGCAGTGCTAGAGATGGGGACAGTGCCAGCTCCTACAATGAGCAGTTCTTC. It codes for CSARDGDSASSYNEQFF.

This clonotype was recorded once. This chain joins TRBV7-3 and TRBJ1-5; D uncertain. Looked up from germline, CDR1 is SGHTA and CDR2 is FQGTGA. V shed 2 bases and J shed 0 bases, with 11 bases lying between them. The length of the CDR3 is 16 residues. The CDR3 is CASSLVGTYSNQPQHF. CDR3 coding DNA: TGTGCCAGCAGCTTAGTTGGAACCTATAGCAATCAGCCCCAGCATTTT.

This clonotype was picked up a small number of times. The genes are TRBV7-2 and TRBJ1-2; D is unresolved. The CDR3 has 13 amino acids. Per the germline V gene, CDR1 is SGHTA and CDR2 is FQGNSA. Trimming took 2 bases from V and 2 from J, leaving 6 bases between them. The CDR3 sequence: CASSLYQNYGYTF. The CDR3 DNA is TGTGCCAGCAGCTTATACCAGAACTATGGCTACACCTTC.

This chain uses TRBV20-1 with TRBJ2-1, with D perhaps matching TRBD2 (6 bases). Germline V gene data show CDR1 as DFQATT and CDR2 as SNEGSKA (reference sequence). The CDR3 loop spans 13 amino acids. The ends were cut back, 7 bases at V and 1 base at J, with 11 bases in the middle. The CDR3 sequence: CSVVSGSYNEQFF. As DNA, the CDR3 is TGCAGTGTCGTCAGCGGGTCCTACAATGAGCAGTTCTTC.

The rearrangement links TRBV4-1 to TRBJ2-7; 12 nucleotides match TRBD1. With V trimmed by 4 bases and J by 3 bases, 7 bases remained unmatched. The germline CDR1 and CDR2 sequences are MGHRA and YSYEKL. This CDR3 has 16 residues. CDR3 sequence (DNA): TGCGCCAGCAGCCCCCGCGGGACAGGGGGCTTCTACGAGCAGTACTTC. This gives the protein CASSPRGTGGFYEQYF.

This rearrangement joins TRBV5-1 to TRBJ2-7, with 7 bases that match TRBD2. CDR3 size: 16 residues. The germline gives CDR1 SGHRS, CDR2 YFSETQ. The V gene end was trimmed by 2 bases and the J gene end by 0 bases; junction bases not matched to a gene: 8. CDR3 sequence (DNA): TGCGCCAGCAGCTTACGAAGCGGGGTTAGCTCCTACGAGCAGTACTTC. Protein sequence: CASSLRSGVSSYEQYF.

With regard to this clonotype: An end of the junction differs from the germline gene, which may be a read error. The chain has TRBV7-8 and TRBJ2-5, with D possibly TRBD1 on 6 matching bases. Germline CDR1 is SGHVS and CDR2 is FQNEAQ. This CDR3 is 14 amino acids long. The CDR3 DNA is TGTGCCAGCACCTTAGGGGGATTGGGAGAGACCCAGTACTTC. It is translated as CASTLGGLGETQYF.

The V and J genes are TRBV7-2 and TRBJ2-4; 11 nucleotides align to TRBD2. The J call may be in error: the DNA end matches TRBJ2-7 better. The CDR3 has 16 amino acids. Germline V gives CDR1 SGHTA, CDR2 FQGNSA. CDR3 region: CASSLVRGTSGDEQYF. The CDR3, as DNA: TGTGCCAGCAGCTTAGTTCGTGGGACTAGCGGCGACGAGCAGTACTTC.

This clonotype was counted a few times. V and J are TRBV28 and TRBJ2-1; TRBD1 matches 9 bases. Germline V lookup: CDR1 MDHEN, CDR2 SYDVKM. The CDR3 length is 13 residues. V was pared by 8 bases and J by 7 bases, with 6 bases of the junction left unmatched. This chain's CDR3 is CASDGTGRNEQFF. The CDR3 region has the DNA TGTGCCAGCGACGGGACAGGGAGAAATGAGCAGTTCTTC.

The V and J genes are TRBV6-5 and TRBJ1-5; weak D call: TRBD1 (5 bases). The ends were cut back, 6 bases at V and 13 bases at J, with 25 bases in the middle. The CDR3 sequence is 15 residues long. The germline CDR1 and CDR2 sequences are MNHEY and SVGAGI. CDR3 sequence: CASRPTGPAISKQHF. For the CDR3, the DNA is TGTGCCAGCAGACCTACAGGACCCGCGATAAGCAAACAGCATTTT.

The rearrangement uses TRBV6-5 and TRBJ2-4; 9 bases agree with TRBD2. Germline CDR1 is MNHEY and CDR2 is SVGAGI. J was trimmed by 4 bases and V by 6 bases; bases with no gene match: 7. The CDR3 is made up of 15 amino acids. The CDR3 protein is CASRATSGPKNIQYF. The CDR3 DNA follows: TGTGCCAGCAGGGCCACTAGCGGGCCAAAAAACATTCAGTACTTC.

The rearrangement links TRBV20-1 to TRBJ1-5; D gene ambiguous. The CDR3 runs to 14 residues. Per the germline V gene, CDR1 is DFQATT and CDR2 is SNEGSKA (reference sequence). Trimming removed 3 bases from V and 6 bases from J, with 15 bases in between. For the CDR3, the DNA is TGCAGTGCTAGTGACCGTGCCATGGGTCAGCCCCAGCATTTT. Translation gives CSASDRAMGQPQHF.

This clonotype appeared a few times. A much larger clonotype is one base distant, so this may be a read error. The rearrangement links TRBV20-1 to TRBJ1-2, with D perhaps matching TRBD1 (5 bases). The CDR3 is made up of 14 amino acids. Trimming took off 1 base at V and 7 bases at J, with 16 bases between the two ends. Germline CDR1 DFQATT, CDR2 SNEGSKA (reference sequence). CDR3 protein: CSARGLAGMAGYTF. DNA of the CDR3: TGCAGTGCTAGAGGCTTGGCAGGGATGGCTGGCTACACCTTC.

The chain joins TRBV5-1 to TRBJ2-4; 7 nucleotides align to TRBD2. The better agreement between TRBJ2-7 and the DNA end casts doubt on the J call. Germline V gives CDR1 SGHRS, CDR2 YFSETQ. The CDR3 has 15 amino acids. The CDR3 DNA reads TGCGCCAGCAGCTGGGTGACTAGCTCCTCCTACGAGCAGTACTTC. Encoded protein: CASSWVTSSSYEQYF.

The rearrangement joins TRBV29-1 to TRBJ2-7; D perhaps matches TRBD1 (6 bases). The J call is doubtful: the DNA matches TRBJ2-4 better. Germline-derived CDR1 and CDR2 are SQVTM and ANQGSEA. This CDR3 has 15 residues. The CDR3 protein is CSVEDQGMVKNIQYF. CDR3 coding DNA: TGCAGCGTTGAAGATCAGGGGATGGTCAAAAACATTCAGTACTTC.

This clonotype was detected only a few times. CDR3 bases: TGTGCCAGCAGCCAAGGGGGGACTAGCGGATCCTACGAGCAGTACTTC. Protein sequence: CASSQGGTSGSYEQYF. The chain combines TRBV14 with TRBJ2-7; 11 bases are a match to TRBD2. Germline V gene data show CDR1 as SGHDN and CDR2 as FVKESK. J lost 1 base, V lost 1 base, and 3 bases had no gene match. The CDR3 length is 16 residues.

The chain links TRBV6-5 to TRBJ1-1; D gene ambiguous. Trimming removed 4 bases from V and 0 bases from J, with 12 bases in between. Germline CDR1 is MNHEY and CDR2 is SVGAGI. This CDR3 spans 15 amino acids. Here the CDR3 DNA reads TGTGCCAGCAGTTTCTCACCTAATTTGAACACTGAAGCTTTCTTT. Protein product: CASSFSPNLNTEAFF.

The genes are TRBV5-1 and TRBJ2-1; 13 bases fit TRBD2. Germline lookup yields CDR1 SGHRS and CDR2 YFSETQ. CDR3 length equals 16 residues. V trimming: 0 bases; J trimming: 7 bases; junction bases outside the gene matches: 4. CDR3 DNA: TGCGCCAGCAGCTTGGCGGGACTAGCGGGACGTAATGAGCAGTTCTTC. It codes for CASSLAGLAGRNEQFF.

This clonotype was picked up many times. The rearrangement joins TRBV24-1 to TRBJ2-1, with TRBD2 matching over 7 bases. V trimming: 2 bases; J trimming: 6 bases; junction bases outside the gene matches: 12. Germline CDR1 is KGHDR and CDR2 is SFDVKD. The CDR3 sequence is 17 residues long. The DNA for the CDR3 is TGTGCCACCAGTGATTCCCCTTGGGCGGGGGACCCCAATGAGCAGTTCTTC. Encoded protein: CATSDSPWAGDPNEQFF.

This clonotype was recorded a few times. The chain employs TRBV7-9 and TRBJ1-2; 7 nucleotides line up with TRBD1. Germline V gene lookup returns CDR1 SEHNR and CDR2 FQNEAQ (reference sequence). The ends lost 8 bases at V and 7 bases at J; junction bases unmatched: 10. The CDR3 length is 13 residues. For the CDR3, the DNA is TGTGCCAGCGGGAACAGGGGCAGAGGTGGCTACACCTTC. Translating it yields CASGNRGRGGYTF.

The CDR3 DNA follows: TGTGCCAGCAGCTTAGTGAGACTAGCGGGGTTCAATGAGCAGTTCTTC. The encoded protein is CASSLVRLAGFNEQFF. V is TRBV7-8 and J is TRBJ2-1; the match to TRBD2 covers 11 bases. Germline assignment: CDR1 SGHVS and CDR2 FQNEAQ. There are 16 residues in the CDR3. V shed 1 base, J shed 6 bases, and the junction held 5 bases outside the gene matches.

This clonotype has at least ten counts. The chain uses TRBV4-1 and TRBJ2-3; D is unresolved. The CDR3 has 14 amino acids. In germline, CDR1 is MGHRA, CDR2 YSYEKL. V was cut by 0 bases and J by 10 bases, with 14 bases left in between. The CDR3 region has the DNA TGCGCCAGCAGCCAAGACCCTACAAGTCCCTCGCAGTATTTT. It is translated as CASSQDPTSPSQYF.

A few counts support this clonotype. V gene TRBV6-5 combines with J gene TRBJ2-1; D is possibly TRBD2 (6 bases). This CDR3 region has 15 residues. V was cut by 6 bases and J by 2 bases, with 14 bases left in between. The V gene's germline CDR1 is MNHEY and CDR2 SVGAGI. CDR3 bases: TGTGCCAGCAGCACCGTGGCGGGACCCTACAATGAGCAGTTCTTC. It codes for CASSTVAGPYNEQFF.

The chain joins TRBV11-3 to TRBJ2-1; D is possibly TRBD2 (5 bases). Between the trimmed V and J ends, which lost 5 bases and 3 bases, there was a span of 14 bases. The CDR3 runs 15 residues. Germline V CDR1 and CDR2: SGHNT, YENEEA. CDR3: CASSRDASSYNEQFF. As DNA, the CDR3 is TGTGCCAGCAGCCGTGATGCTAGCAGCTACAATGAGCAGTTCTTC.

Of note for this clonotype: A read error may explain this, as a much larger clone is one base away. J is TRBJ2-7 and V is TRBV7-9; TRBD1 aligns across 7 bases. Judging by the DNA end, TRBJ2-5 fits better; the J call may be wrong. The CDR3 runs to 15 residues. CDR1 and CDR2 (germline): SEHNR, FQNEAQ (reference sequence). The CDR3 here is CASSLGTVNQGTQYF. The CDR3 DNA follows: TGTGCCAGCAGCTTGGGGACAGTGAACCAAGGGACCCAGTACTTC.

The genes are TRBV13 and TRBJ1-4, with unresolved D. CDR3 length equals 14 residues. V lost 0 bases and J lost 5, with 7 bases in between. CDR1 is PRHDT and CDR2 is FYEKMQ in the germline V gene (reference sequence). The CDR3 here is CASSLGPSNEKLFF. As DNA, the CDR3 is TGTGCCAGCAGCTTAGGCCCGTCCAATGAAAAACTGTTTTTT.